The 21 T cell receptor beta chains given below trace back to one sample, sequenced in a study of CD8+ T cells in alopecia areata. RNA, once extracted, was reverse transcribed into cDNA for use as the sequencing template. Libraries were prepared by immunoSEQ multiplex PCR; TCRdb keeps only in-frame clonotypes and omits some of them. The table has about 150,000 clones, less than 65% seen once; the top ten hold approximately 19%. Here the sequenced sample was CD8+ T cells sorted from blood, taken at week 0. These receptors all come from a human donor with alopecia areata.

The chain couples TRBV27 to TRBJ2-1; 9 bases map to TRBD2. With 6 bases clipped from V and 4 bases from J, the junction kept 7 bases outside the gene matches. In germline, CDR1 is MNHEY, CDR2 SMNVEV (reference sequence). The CDR3 length is 15 residues. The CDR3 bases are TGTGCCAGCAGATTTTCTAGCGGGAATTACAATGAGCAGTTCTTC. It is translated as CASRFSSGNYNEQFF.

This chain links TRBV2 with TRBJ1-6; D uncertain. The germline V gene encodes CDR1 SNHLY and CDR2 FYNNEI. The CDR3 runs 15 residues. Trimming cost V 5 bases and J 5 bases, with 13 bases left between them. The CDR3 nucleotides read TGTGCCAGCAGTATTGATGGGAGTAATAATTCACCCCTCCACTTT. This gives the protein CASSIDGSNNSPLHF.

This clone was detected a few times. The chain recombines TRBV30 with TRBJ2-4, with D perhaps TRBD1 (5 bases). Germline CDR1 reads GTSNPN; CDR2 reads SVGIG (reference sequence). V was trimmed by 3 bases and J by 8 bases, leaving 14 bases between them. This CDR3 contains 13 residues. The CDR3 DNA reads TGTGCCTGGAGAGGGGCCGGTGGGGACATTCAGTACTTC. This gives the protein CAWRGAGGDIQYF.

In this sample, this clone turned up a few times. The chain carries TRBV30 and TRBJ2-1; 7 positions agree with TRBD2. The germline V gene encodes CDR1 GTSNPN and CDR2 SVGIG (reference sequence). With V trimmed by 1 base and J by 4 bases, 4 bases remained unmatched. CDR3 size: 14 residues. The CDR3 DNA sequence: TGTGCCTGGAGTGGACTAGCAGGTTACAATGAGCAGTTCTTC. This gives the protein CAWSGLAGYNEQFF.

This chain uses TRBV7-9 with TRBJ2-7; a possible D gene is TRBD1 (6 bases). This CDR3 spans 15 amino acids. Trimming took off 2 bases at V and 4 bases at J, with 15 bases between the two ends. Germline V gene data show CDR1 as SEHNR and CDR2 as FQNEAQ (reference sequence). In DNA form, the CDR3 reads TGTGCCAGCAGCTTATCTTTGGGGGCCGTTTACGAGCAGTACTTC. Protein product: CASSLSLGAVYEQYF.

The V gene is TRBV29-1, the J gene TRBJ1-1; D call uncertain. CDR1 is SQVTM and CDR2 is ANQGSEA in the germline V gene. CDR3 length equals 11 residues. Trimming took off 7 bases at V and 1 base at J, with 7 bases between the two ends. The chain's CDR3 is CSAAGNTEAFF. The CDR3 DNA is TGCAGCGCAGCGGGGAACACTGAAGCTTTCTTT.

This clone was counted between two and nine times. This chain joins TRBV29-1 and TRBJ1-2; D is perhaps TRBD1 (5 bases). The CDR3 is 12 residues long. Trimming took off 3 bases at V and 6 bases at J, with 11 bases between the two ends. CDR1 and CDR2 from the germline V gene are SQVTM and ANQGSEA. CDR3 coding DNA: TGCAGCGTTGATCGGCAGGGCGATGGCTACACCTTC. The encoded protein is CSVDRQGDGYTF.

V is TRBV2 and J is TRBJ2-7; D ambiguous. V shed 8 bases and J shed 2 bases, with 7 bases lying between them. The germline CDR1 and CDR2 sequences are SNHLY and FYNNEI. The CDR3 extends over 11 amino acids. The CDR3 is CASAGAYEQYF. Here the CDR3 DNA reads TGTGCCAGCGCAGGCGCCTACGAGCAGTACTTC. Full variable domain (missing parts from reference TRBV2 and TRBJ2-7): EPEVTQTPSHQVTQMGQEVILRCVPISNHLYFYWYRQILGQKVEFLVSFYNNEISEKSEIFDDQFSVERPDGSNFTLKIRSTKLEDSAMYFCASAGAYEQYFGPGTRLTVT.

This clone has just a few counts. V gene TRBV10-3 combines with J gene TRBJ2-7; D not resolved. This CDR3 has 12 residues. The V and J ends lost 0 bases and 7 bases respectively, with 7 bases between them. Germline-derived CDR1 and CDR2 are ENHRY and SYGVKD. The CDR3 spells CAISESTIEQYF. CDR3 nucleotide sequence: TGTGCCATCAGTGAGTCGACAATAGAGCAGTACTTC.

This chain joins TRBV11-2 and TRBJ2-7; 7 bases fit TRBD1. Germline CDR1 and CDR2: SGHAT and FQNNGV. The CDR3 runs to 13 residues. With 6 bases clipped from V and 3 bases from J, the junction kept 5 bases outside the gene matches. The CDR3 DNA reads TGTGCCAGCAGAACCGGGACAGACTACGAGCAGTACTTC. Its translation is CASRTGTDYEQYF.

This clone was observed a handful of times. The V call is TRBV2, the J call TRBJ2-1; D gene uncertain. CDR3 length equals 14 residues. CDR1 SNHLY and CDR2 FYNNEI come from the germline V gene. Trimming removed 5 bases from V and 3 bases from J, with 11 bases in between. CDR3 residues: CASSTPDVYNEQFF. The CDR3 nucleotides are TGTGCCAGCAGTACCCCCGATGTCTACAATGAGCAGTTCTTC.

This rearrangement joins TRBV4-3 to TRBJ2-1; 9 bases line up with TRBD2. The CDR3 totals 16 residues. Per the germline V gene, CDR1 is LGHNA and CDR2 is YSLEER. Trimming took 0 bases from V and 9 from J; bases not matched to a gene: 9. The CDR3 spells CASSQDRGGGASEQFF. CDR3 bases: TGCGCCAGCAGCCAAGATAGGGGCGGGGGGGCTAGTGAGCAGTTCTTC.

V and J are TRBV6-5 and TRBJ2-7; D gene ambiguous. CDR3 length: 14 residues. CDR1 MNHEY and CDR2 SVGAGI come from the germline V gene. V lost 2 bases, J lost 3 bases, and 11 bases lay in between. Here the CDR3 DNA reads TGTGCCAGCAGTTACAACCCAACCCACTACGAGCAGTACTTC. Its protein product is CASSYNPTHYEQYF.

The chain has TRBV2 and TRBJ1-5, with 8 bases matching TRBD1. CDR1 SNHLY and CDR2 FYNNEI come from the germline V gene. The V and J ends lost 9 bases and 4 bases, in that order; junction bases with no gene match: 2. The CDR3 has 12 residues. The CDR3 loop is CASHRGNQPQHF. DNA of the CDR3: TGTGCCAGTCACAGGGGGAATCAGCCCCAGCATTTT.

The V call is TRBV27, the J call TRBJ2-7; the D is unclear. Germline lookup yields CDR1 MNHEY and CDR2 SMNVEV (reference sequence). V lost 4 bases and J lost 4, with 14 bases in between. The CDR3 runs to 14 residues. The CDR3 nucleotides read TGTGCCAGCAGTTCCAACGCAGTAGGGTACGAGCAGTACTTC. Translated, it gives CASSSNAVGYEQYF.

This clone is a singleton in its sample. The gene calls are TRBV5-6 and TRBJ1-1, with D unresolved. CDR3 length equals 16 residues. CDR1 is SGHDT, CDR2 YYEEEE, per germline. V was cut by 0 bases and J by 1 base, with 13 bases left in between. The CDR3: CASSLAREGSNTEAFF. DNA of the CDR3: TGTGCCAGCAGCTTGGCCCGGGAGGGATCGAACACTGAAGCTTTCTTT.

This sequence joins TRBV27 and TRBJ1-5; a possible D gene is TRBD1 (6 bases). V shed 2 bases and J shed 10 bases, with 12 bases lying between them. Per germline, CDR1 MNHEY and CDR2 SMNVEV (reference sequence). The CDR3 contains 13 residues. CDR3 DNA: TGTGCCAGCAGTTTAGGGGGGGCCAATCCCCAGCATTTT. This codes for CASSLGGANPQHF.

V is TRBV5-1 and J is TRBJ2-5; 7 bases match TRBD2. The DNA end favors TRBJ2-7, so the J call may be wrong. The CDR3 contains 12 residues. Germline-derived CDR1 and CDR2 are SGHRS and YFSETQ. CDR3 coding DNA: TGCGCCAGCAGCTACGGGACTAACGAGCAGTACTTC. As protein: CASSYGTNEQYF.

This clone was seen more than once but under ten times. The V call is TRBV5-6, the J call TRBJ2-3; either TRBD1 or TRBD2 may fit D (5 bases each). The CDR3 has 14 amino acids. V lost 4 bases to trimming and J lost 0 bases, with 9 bases between them. Germline V lookup: CDR1 SGHDT, CDR2 YYEEEE. The CDR3 loop is CASSPRDSTDTQYF. The CDR3 region has the DNA TGTGCCAGCAGCCCCCGGGACAGCACAGATACGCAGTATTTT.

This clone was seen only a few times. The CDR3 protein is CASSPGTLAKNIQYF. DNA for the CDR3: TGTGCCAGCAGCCCTGGGACATTAGCCAAAAACATTCAGTACTTC. The gene calls are TRBV14 and TRBJ2-4; D possibly corresponds to TRBD1 (6 bases). The V gene lost 4 bases and the J gene lost 0 bases, with 10 bases spanning the gap. CDR1 and CDR2 from the germline V gene are SGHDN and FVKESK. The CDR3 totals 15 residues.

This clone turned up a few times. The chain carries TRBV11-2 and TRBJ2-7; D unresolved. CDR1 and CDR2 (germline): SGHAT, FQNNGV. The CDR3 runs 13 residues. V was clipped by 2 bases and J by 5 bases, with 10 bases between them. The CDR3: CASSLLEFNEQYF. CDR3 in DNA: TGTGCCAGCAGCTTACTCGAGTTTAACGAGCAGTACTTC.